This note documents a single T cell receptor (beta chain) sequence. As yet, its antigen is unknown. Profiled with immunoSEQ multiplex PCR; TCRdb holds only in-frame clones, not every one. Found here are about 89,000 clones, roughly 92% of them singletons; the top ten hold 0.3%. The sample is drawn from a study of graft-versus-host responses after intestinal transplantation. Study-wide points: Some patients had graft-donor T cell macrochimerism, and their allografts showed high graft-versus-host to host-versus-graft clonal ratios. Declining HvG levels early post-transplant were linked to peak circulating GvH clone levels.

The sequence derives from a human donor who received an intestinal transplant. The starting material was unstimulated CD4+ T cells sorted from spleen or lymph node cells, obtained before intestinal transplant.

As DNA, the CDR3 is TGTGCCAGCAGTGTAAAGGGGATCAGGCCCCAGCATTTT. The encoded protein is CASSVKGIRPQHF. The genes are TRBV6-5 and TRBJ1-5, with a weak D call TRBD1 (5 bases). Germline V gene data show CDR1 as MNHEY and CDR2 as SVGAGI. CDR3 length: 13 residues. V was shortened by 5 bases and J by 9 bases, with 14 bases between the two germline ends.